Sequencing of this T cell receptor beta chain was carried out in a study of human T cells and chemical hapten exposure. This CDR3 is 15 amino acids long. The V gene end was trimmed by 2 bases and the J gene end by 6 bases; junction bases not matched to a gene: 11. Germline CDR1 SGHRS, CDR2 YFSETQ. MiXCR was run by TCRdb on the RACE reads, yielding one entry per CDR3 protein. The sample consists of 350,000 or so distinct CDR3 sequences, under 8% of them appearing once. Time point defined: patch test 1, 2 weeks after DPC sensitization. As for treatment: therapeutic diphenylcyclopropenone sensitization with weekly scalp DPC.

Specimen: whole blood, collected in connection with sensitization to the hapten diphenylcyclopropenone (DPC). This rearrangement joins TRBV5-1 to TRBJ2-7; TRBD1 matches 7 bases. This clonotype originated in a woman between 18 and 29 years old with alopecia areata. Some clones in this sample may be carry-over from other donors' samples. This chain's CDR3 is CASSLYGTDPFEQYF. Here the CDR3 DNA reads TGCGCCAGCAGCTTATACGGGACAGACCCCTTCGAGCAGTACTTC. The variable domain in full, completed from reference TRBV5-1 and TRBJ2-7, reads KAGVTQTPRYLIKTRGQQVTLSCSPISGHRSVSWYQQTPGQGLQFLFEYFSETQRNKGNFPGRFSGRQFSNSRSEMNVSTLELGDSALYLCASSLYGTDPFEQYFGPGTRLTVT.